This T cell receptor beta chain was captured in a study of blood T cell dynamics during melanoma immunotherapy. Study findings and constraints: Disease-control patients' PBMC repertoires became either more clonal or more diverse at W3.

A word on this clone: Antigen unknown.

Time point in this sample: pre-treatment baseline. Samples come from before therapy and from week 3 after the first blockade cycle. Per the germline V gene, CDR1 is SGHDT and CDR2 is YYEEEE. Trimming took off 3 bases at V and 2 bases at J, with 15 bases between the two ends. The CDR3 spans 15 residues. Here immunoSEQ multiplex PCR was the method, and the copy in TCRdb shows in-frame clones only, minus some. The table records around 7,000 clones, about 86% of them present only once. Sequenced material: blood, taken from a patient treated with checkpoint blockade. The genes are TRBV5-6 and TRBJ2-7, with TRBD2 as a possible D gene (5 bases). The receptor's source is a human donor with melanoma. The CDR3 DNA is TGTGCCAGCAGCTGGCGACTGGCGGGTACCTACGAGCAGTACTTC. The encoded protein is CASSWRLAGTYEQYF.